These 2 T cell receptor beta chains were all obtained from the same sample, sequenced in a study of T cell responses to AZD1222 COVID-19 vaccine. Here immunoSEQ multiplex PCR was the method, and the copy in TCRdb shows in-frame clones only, minus some. The table has around 110,000 clones, 87% seen once. The material sequenced was peripheral blood, taken 28 days after the second AZD1222 dose. The receptors shown here come from an adult who received the AZD1222 COVID-19 vaccine.

This chain joins TRBV27 and TRBJ1-2; D is unresolved. The CDR3 is 14 amino acids. CDR1 is MNHEY, CDR2 SMNVEV, per germline (reference sequence). Between the trimmed V and J ends, which lost 7 bases and 6 bases, there was a span of 18 bases. The CDR3 loop reads CASTRWPRADGYTF. As DNA, the CDR3 is TGTGCCAGCACCCGTTGGCCGCGCGCGGATGGCTACACCTTC.

This clone occurred once. The J gene is TRBJ1-1, the V gene TRBV4-1, with TRBD1 as a possible D gene (5 bases). This CDR3 has 15 amino acids. V gave up 3 bases and J gave up 3 bases, with 14 bases separating them. CDR1 and CDR2 from the germline V gene are MGHRA and YSYEKL. The CDR3 reads CASSHRRGGDTEAFF. The CDR3 DNA sequence: TGCGCCAGCAGCCACCGGCGGGGGGGGGACACTGAAGCTTTCTTT.